This T cell receptor beta chain was obtained from a study of PD-1 blockade in classical Hodgkin lymphoma. General observations from the study: Researchers reported that CD4+ TCR diversity, though not CD8+, rose significantly by C4D1. Still unresolved is the cause of the repertoire differences, which may be disease activity or prior therapy. Newly diagnosed patients and complete responders had comparable diversity at baseline.

This CDR3 is built from 13 residues. V lost 6 bases to trimming and J lost 3 bases, with 12 bases between them. Germline CDR1 is MNHEY and CDR2 is SVGAGI. Profiled with immunoSEQ multiplex PCR; TCRdb holds only in-frame clones, not every one. This table has around 43,000 clones, roughly 73% appearing once. Comments on this clone: Its matching antigen is unknown.

Every patient had relapsed following autologous stem cell transplantation, and cohorts differed in brentuximab vedotin exposure. The study recorded best responses of complete response, partial response or progressive disease. The V and J genes are TRBV6-5 and TRBJ2-7, with a possible D match to TRBD2 (6 bases). The sequence derives from a human donor with classical Hodgkin lymphoma. The sequenced sample was peripheral blood mononuclear cells (PBMCs), obtained at baseline. For the CDR3, the DNA is TGTGCCAGCAGCCGGGGGTCAGACTACGAGCAGTACTTC. It encodes CASSRGSDYEQYF.